Described below is a single TCR beta chain sequence and its context. Trimming removed 4 bases from V and 3 bases from J, with 13 bases in between. Germline CDR1 and CDR2: SQVTM and ANQGSEA. The CDR3 is made up of 13 amino acids. The data stem from a study of blood T cells in healthy people across ages. For the second PCR, which ran for about 6 to 12 cycles, a sample-barcoded 5' primer and a J-beta primer mix were used. Tagging of each cDNA molecule was performed by a template-switch adaptor with 12 random nucleotides. TCRdb re-analysed the 5' RACE reads in MiXCR, keeping a single row per CDR3 protein. Counted here are 1,800,000 or so distinct CDR3 sequences, more than 35% occurring once; the ten biggest clones make up 20% to 25%.

The material sequenced was blood. The V gene is TRBV29-1, the J gene TRBJ2-7, with a weak D call TRBD2 (6 bases). This TCR came from a human donor in good health. The DNA of the CDR3 is TGCAGCGTTGCCCGGGACTTCGACTACGAGCAGTACTTC. Translating gives CSVARDFDYEQYF.